These 8 T cell receptor beta chains originate from one sample sequenced in a study of T cell responses to AZD1222 COVID-19 vaccine. Clones were sequenced by immunoSEQ multiplex PCR, and TCRdb holds only the in-frame ones, with some missing. The data contain 180,000 or so clones, around 88% of them singletons. Sequencing was performed on peripheral blood, taken on day 0 of AZD1222 vaccination. These TCRs come from an adult in good health.

This chain joins TRBV29-1 and TRBJ2-1; D gene uncertain. The germline V gene encodes CDR1 SQVTM and CDR2 ANQGSEA. The V gene lost 3 bases and the J gene lost 6 bases, with 3 bases spanning the gap. CDR3 length equals 10 residues. The CDR3 reads CSVDGNEQFF. The CDR3 DNA sequence: TGCAGCGTTGATGGCAATGAGCAGTTCTTC.

This sequence joins TRBV4-2 and TRBJ2-7; a possible D gene is TRBD2 (6 bases). Trimming took 0 bases from V and 1 from J, leaving 16 bases between them. This CDR3 spans 17 amino acids. CDR1 LGHNA and CDR2 YNFKEQ come from the germline V gene. The CDR3 sequence: CASSQESEGLGSYEQYF. The CDR3 nucleotides are TGTGCCAGCAGCCAAGAATCGGAGGGGTTGGGGTCCTACGAGCAGTACTTC.

The chain uses TRBV5-6 and TRBJ2-7; TRBD1 agrees at 9 bases. Germline loops: CDR1 SGHDT, CDR2 YYEEEE. This CDR3 comprises 13 residues. J lost 5 bases, V lost 1 base, and 1 base had no gene match. The CDR3, as DNA: TGTGCCAGCAGCTTGTGGGACAGGGACGAGCAGTACTTC. Encoded protein: CASSLWDRDEQYF.

The chain is built from TRBV28 and TRBJ1-6, with 8 bases matching TRBD1. V was clipped by 5 bases and J by 2 bases; unmatched bases: 8. The length of the CDR3 is 17 residues. The germline CDR1 and CDR2 sequences are MDHEN and SYDVKM. CDR3 region: CASSPPGQVTYNSPLHF. CDR3 DNA: TGTGCCAGCAGTCCCCCGGGACAGGTGACCTATAATTCACCCCTCCACTTT.

The rearrangement links TRBV7-2 to TRBJ2-7; 10 bases fit TRBD2. The germline V gene encodes CDR1 SGHTA and CDR2 FQGNSA. This CDR3 region has 15 residues. V was clipped by 4 bases and J by 3 bases; unmatched bases: 6. The DNA of the CDR3 is TGTGCCAGCAGCTCGACTAGCGGGCTTGACTACGAGCAGTACTTC. Its protein is CASSSTSGLDYEQYF.

The chain has TRBV4-2 and TRBJ2-1; either TRBD1 or TRBD2 may supply D (5 bases each). The CDR3 is 15 residues long. CDR1 and CDR2 (germline): LGHNA, YNFKEQ. V was cut by 0 bases and J by 10 bases, with 16 bases left in between. In DNA, the CDR3 is TGTGCCAGCAGCCAAGATCCGGGGCCGGGGAGAGAGCAGTTCTTC. Protein: CASSQDPGPGREQFF.

The J gene is TRBJ2-2, the V gene TRBV30; 8 bases align to TRBD1. The CDR3 sequence is 15 residues long. Per germline, CDR1 GTSNPN and CDR2 SVGIG (reference sequence). The junction had 4 bases not matched to a gene; V was cut back by 3 bases and J by 1 base. CDR3 region: CAWSGDRGNTGELFF. Here the CDR3 DNA reads TGTGCCTGGAGCGGCGACAGGGGGAACACCGGGGAGCTGTTTTTT.

The chain uses TRBV20-1 and TRBJ1-3, with D perhaps matching TRBD1 (6 bases). The germline V and J ends were trimmed by 3 bases and 0 bases, with 18 bases remaining between them. The length of the CDR3 is 17 residues. The V gene's germline CDR1 is DFQATT and CDR2 SNEGSKA (reference sequence). The CDR3 loop is CSASYVAGAISGNTIYF. The DNA for the CDR3 is TGCAGTGCTAGTTATGTTGCAGGGGCCATCTCTGGAAACACCATATATTTT.